This T cell receptor beta chain was sequenced during a study of siplizumab effects on memory and regulatory T cells. Profiling relied on immunoSEQ multiplex PCR, and the TCRdb table lists in-frame clones only, not all of them. Here the sample spans about 100,000 clones, 94% being singletons. Trimming removed 4 bases at V and 2 bases at J, with 26 bases between. The CDR3 covers 19 residues. CDR1 and CDR2 (germline): MNHNS, SASEGT. Note on this clone: Its antigen is unknown.

Study findings and constraints: Unstimulated subsets captured only a minor fraction of alloreactive clones. Alloreactive sequences tracing back to unstimulated CD4+ memory cells fell significantly with siplizumab. A major contribution to the alloresponse seemed to be made by naive T cells, which seemed more diverse than memory cells.

The J gene is TRBJ2-5, the V gene TRBV6-1; tentatively, D is TRBD1 (6 bases). The sequence came from a human donor in good health. The sample was Tregs sorted from blood. The chain's CDR3 is CASSVISLVLGQNQETQYF. The CDR3 nucleotides are TGTGCCAGCAGTGTTATTTCCCTGGTGTTAGGACAGAATCAAGAGACCCAGTACTTC.